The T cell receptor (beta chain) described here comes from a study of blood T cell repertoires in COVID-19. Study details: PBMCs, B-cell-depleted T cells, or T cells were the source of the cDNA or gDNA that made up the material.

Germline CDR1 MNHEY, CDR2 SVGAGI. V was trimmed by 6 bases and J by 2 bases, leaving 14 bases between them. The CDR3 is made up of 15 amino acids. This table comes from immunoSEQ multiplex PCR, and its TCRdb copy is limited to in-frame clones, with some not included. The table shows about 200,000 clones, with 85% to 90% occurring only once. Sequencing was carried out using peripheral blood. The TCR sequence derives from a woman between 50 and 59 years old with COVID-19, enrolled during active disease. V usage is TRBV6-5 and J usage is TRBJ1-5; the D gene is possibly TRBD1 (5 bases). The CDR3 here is CASSRGGLGNQPQHF. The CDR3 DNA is TGTGCCAGCAGCCGGGGGGGATTAGGCAATCAGCCCCAGCATTTT.